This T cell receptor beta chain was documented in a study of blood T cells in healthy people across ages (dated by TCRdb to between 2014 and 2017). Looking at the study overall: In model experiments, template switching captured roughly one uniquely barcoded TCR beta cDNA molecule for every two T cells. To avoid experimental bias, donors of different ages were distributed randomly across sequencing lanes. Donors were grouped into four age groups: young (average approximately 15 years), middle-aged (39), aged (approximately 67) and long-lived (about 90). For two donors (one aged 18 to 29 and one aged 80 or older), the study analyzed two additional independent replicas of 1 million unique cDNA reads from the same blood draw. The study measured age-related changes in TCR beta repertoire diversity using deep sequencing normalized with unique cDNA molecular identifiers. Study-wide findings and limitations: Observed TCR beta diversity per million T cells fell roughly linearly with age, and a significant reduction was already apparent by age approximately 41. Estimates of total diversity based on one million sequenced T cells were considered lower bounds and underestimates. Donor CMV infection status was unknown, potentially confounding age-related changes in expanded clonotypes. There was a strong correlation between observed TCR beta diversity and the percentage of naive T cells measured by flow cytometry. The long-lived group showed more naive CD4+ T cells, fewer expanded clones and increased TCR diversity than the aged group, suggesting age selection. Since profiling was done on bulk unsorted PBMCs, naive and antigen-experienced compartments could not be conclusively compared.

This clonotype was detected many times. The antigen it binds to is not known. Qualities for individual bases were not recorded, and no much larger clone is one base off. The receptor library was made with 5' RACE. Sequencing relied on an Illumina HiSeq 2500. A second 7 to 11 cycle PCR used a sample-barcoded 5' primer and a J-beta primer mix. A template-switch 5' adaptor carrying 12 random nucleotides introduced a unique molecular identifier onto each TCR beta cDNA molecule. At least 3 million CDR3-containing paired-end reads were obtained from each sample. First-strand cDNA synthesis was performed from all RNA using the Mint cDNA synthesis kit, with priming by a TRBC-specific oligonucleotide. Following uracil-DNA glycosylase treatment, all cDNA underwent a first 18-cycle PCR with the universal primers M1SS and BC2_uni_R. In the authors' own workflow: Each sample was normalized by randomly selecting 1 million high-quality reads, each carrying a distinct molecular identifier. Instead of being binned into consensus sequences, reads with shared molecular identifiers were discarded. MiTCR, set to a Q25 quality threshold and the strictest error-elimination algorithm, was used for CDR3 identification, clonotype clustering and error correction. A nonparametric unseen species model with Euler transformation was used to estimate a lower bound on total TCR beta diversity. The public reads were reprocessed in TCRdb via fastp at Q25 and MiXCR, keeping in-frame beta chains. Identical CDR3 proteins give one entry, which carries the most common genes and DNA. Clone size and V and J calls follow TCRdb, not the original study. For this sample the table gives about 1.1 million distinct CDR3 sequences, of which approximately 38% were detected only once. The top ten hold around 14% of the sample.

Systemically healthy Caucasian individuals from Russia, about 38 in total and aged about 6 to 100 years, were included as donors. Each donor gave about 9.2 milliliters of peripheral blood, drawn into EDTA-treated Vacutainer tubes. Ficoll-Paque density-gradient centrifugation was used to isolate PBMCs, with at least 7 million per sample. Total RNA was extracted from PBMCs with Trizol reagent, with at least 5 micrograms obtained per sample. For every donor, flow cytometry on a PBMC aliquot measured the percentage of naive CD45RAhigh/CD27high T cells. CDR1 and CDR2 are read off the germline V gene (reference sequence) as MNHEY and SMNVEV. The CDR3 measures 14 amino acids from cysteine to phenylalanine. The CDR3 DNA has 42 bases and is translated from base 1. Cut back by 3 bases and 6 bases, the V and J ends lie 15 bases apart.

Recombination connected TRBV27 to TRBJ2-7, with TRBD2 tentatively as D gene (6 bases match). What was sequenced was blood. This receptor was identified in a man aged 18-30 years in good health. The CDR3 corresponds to CASSLIRDSGEQYF. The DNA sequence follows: TGTGCCAGCAGTTTGATCAGGGACTCTGGCGAGCAGTACTTC.